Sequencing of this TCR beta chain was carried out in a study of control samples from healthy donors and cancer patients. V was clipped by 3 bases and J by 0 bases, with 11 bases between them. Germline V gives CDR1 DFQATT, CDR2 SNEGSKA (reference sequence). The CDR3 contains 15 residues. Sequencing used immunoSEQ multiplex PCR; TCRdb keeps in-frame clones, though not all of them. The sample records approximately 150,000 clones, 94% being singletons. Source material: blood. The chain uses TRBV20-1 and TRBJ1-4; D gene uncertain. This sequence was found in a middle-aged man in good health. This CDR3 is CSASIAAATNEKLFF. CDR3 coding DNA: TGCAGTGCTAGTATCGCGGCGGCAACTAATGAAAAACTGTTTTTT.